A single sample is the source of the 29 T cell receptor beta chains below, sequenced in a study of blood T cell repertoires in COVID-19. Assay used: immunoSEQ multiplex PCR; TCRdb lists only in-frame clones, some missing. The sample consists of roughly 120,000 clones, approximately 82% of them appearing once. Input material: peripheral blood. These receptors originate from a woman older than 75 with active or convalescent COVID-19.

The chain joins TRBV5-6 to TRBJ1-2, with 10 bases that match TRBD1. The germline V gene has CDR1 SGHDT and CDR2 YYEEEE. Losses at the gene ends were 0 bases for V and 8 bases for J; bases not matched to a gene: 10. The CDR3 is made up of 16 amino acids. The CDR3 region is CASSLGTTGGPGGYTF. The CDR3 DNA sequence: TGTGCCAGCAGCTTGGGAACGACAGGGGGCCCCGGAGGCTACACCTTC.

V is TRBV28 and J is TRBJ2-4; possibly TRBD2 for D (6 bases). Germline loops: CDR1 MDHEN, CDR2 SYDVKM. The length of the CDR3 is 16 residues. V lost 4 bases and J 2 bases, leaving 15 bases between the germline ends. The CDR3 sequence: CASSSGDQGPKNIQYF. The DNA of the CDR3 is TGTGCCAGCAGTTCGGGGGACCAAGGACCCAAAAACATTCAGTACTTC.

The rearrangement uses TRBV5-1 and TRBJ2-7; 9 nucleotides line up with TRBD1. The CDR3 runs to 14 residues. With V trimmed by 2 bases and J by 5 bases, 5 bases remained unmatched. Germline-derived CDR1 and CDR2 are SGHRS and YFSETQ. The CDR3 region is CASSFRDRDNEQYF. In DNA, the CDR3 is TGCGCCAGCAGCTTTCGGGACAGGGACAACGAGCAGTACTTC.

CDR3 DNA: TGTGCCAGCAGCCAAGGGTCGACACAAAACGAGCAGTACTTC. It yields the protein CASSQGSTQNEQYF. This chain joins TRBV3-1 (or the pseudogene TRBV3-2) and TRBJ2-7; D gene unclear. V lost 1 base to trimming and J lost 5 bases, with 12 bases between them. Germline V CDR1 and CDR2: LGHDT, YNNKEL (reference sequence). CDR3 length: 14 residues.

V and J are TRBV29-1 and TRBJ2-1; the D is unclear. Germline CDR1 SQVTM, CDR2 ANQGSEA. The CDR3 runs 14 residues. Trimming shortened V by 0 bases and J by 5 bases, and 11 bases separated the two germline ends. The chain's CDR3 is CSVEDASGNNEQFF. CDR3 coding DNA: TGCAGCGTTGAAGATGCGTCCGGTAACAATGAGCAGTTCTTC.

V gene TRBV3-1 (or the pseudogene TRBV3-2) combines with J gene TRBJ2-1, with D maybe TRBD2 (6 bases). The CDR3 is 15 residues long. Per the germline V gene, CDR1 is LGHDT and CDR2 is YNNKEL (reference sequence). Trimming stripped 1 base from V and 0 bases from J, with 7 bases between. The DNA of the CDR3 is TGTGCCAGCAGCCAAGCAGCGGGCTCCTACAATGAGCAGTTCTTC. Translated: CASSQAAGSYNEQFF.

This clone appeared a few times. The rearrangement links TRBV2 to TRBJ2-1; 8 nucleotides align to TRBD2. The CDR3 has 16 amino acids. V lost 6 bases and J lost 13; bases outside the gene matches: 20. In germline, CDR1 is SNHLY, CDR2 FYNNEI. CDR3 DNA sequence: TGTGCCAGCAGCCTCCTCCTACTAGCGGCTGAGCGGGTCCAGTTCTTC. Translation: CASSLLLLAAERVQFF. Using reference TRBV2 and TRBJ2-1 for the parts outside the CDR3, the full variable domain is EPEVTQTPSHQVTQMGQEVILRCVPISNHLYFYWYRQILGQKVEFLVSFYNNEISEKSEIFDDQFSVERPDGSNFTLKIRSTKLEDSAMYFCASSLLLLAAERVQFFGPGTRLTVL.

The J gene is TRBJ2-7, the V gene TRBV11-3; the D gene is possibly TRBD1 (6 bases). V lost 5 bases and J 5 bases, leaving 16 bases between the germline ends. CDR1 and CDR2 (germline): SGHNT, YENEEA. This CDR3 region has 14 residues. The CDR3 reads CASSPGTYPHEQYF. CDR3 DNA: TGTGCCAGCAGCCCCGGGACATACCCCCACGAGCAGTACTTC.

The chain links TRBV3-1 (or the pseudogene TRBV3-2) to TRBJ1-6, with 7 bases matching TRBD1. In germline, CDR1 is LGHDT, CDR2 YNNKEL (reference sequence). The CDR3 is 16 residues long. J lost 2 bases, V lost 2 bases, and 3 bases had no gene match. The CDR3 DNA is TGTGCCAGCAGCCAAACCGGGACAGCCTATAATTCACCCCTCCACTTT. This translates into CASSQTGTAYNSPLHF.

The table lists this clone with a count of one. This chain connects TRBV18 to TRBJ2-1; TRBD2 matches 10 bases. This CDR3 spans 17 amino acids. V lost 3 bases and J lost 8; bases outside the gene matches: 13. Germline loops: CDR1 KGHSH, CDR2 LQKENI. CDR3 DNA sequence: TGTGCCAGCTCACCCTCCTTGCTAGCGGGAGTGGGGGATGAGCAGTTCTTC. This codes for CASSPSLLAGVGDEQFF.

V usage is TRBV5-1 and J usage is TRBJ2-1, with 9 bases identical to TRBD2. CDR1 and CDR2 (germline): SGHRS, YFSETQ. V lost 0 bases and J lost 2; bases outside the gene matches: 6. The length of the CDR3 is 17 residues. CDR3 in amino acids: CASSLEGSGRPYNEQFF. The CDR3 DNA follows: TGCGCCAGCAGCTTGGAAGGTAGCGGGAGACCCTACAATGAGCAGTTCTTC.

The rearrangement joins TRBV5-1 to TRBJ2-1; D might be TRBD1 (5 bases). The CDR3 length is 15 residues. Trimming stripped 0 bases from V and 2 bases from J, with 9 bases between. Germline CDR1 is SGHRS and CDR2 is YFSETQ. The CDR3 here is CASSLGTQTYNEQFF. The CDR3 nucleotides read TGCGCCAGCAGCTTGGGGACACAAACCTACAATGAGCAGTTCTTC.

The rearrangement links TRBV6-5 to TRBJ2-1; possible D gene TRBD2, 7 bases. This CDR3 contains 14 residues. CDR1 is MNHEY, CDR2 SVGAGI, per germline. V was shortened by 6 bases and J by 7 bases, with 16 bases between the two germline ends. In nucleotides, the CDR3 is TGTGCCAGCAGAGACGGGGGGCGCATAAATGAGCAGTTCTTC. This encodes CASRDGGRINEQFF.

V usage is TRBV11-2 and J usage is TRBJ2-6; D is possibly TRBD2 (6 bases). The CDR3 spans 19 residues. V was clipped by 5 bases and J by 0 bases, with 20 bases between them. CDR1 and CDR2 (germline): SGHAT, FQNNGV. The CDR3 DNA reads TGTGCCAGCAGCACCCGTCGCGGGGACTCCTCCTCTGGGGCCAACGTCCTGACTTTC. Translated: CASSTRRGDSSSGANVLTF.

The chain uses TRBV3-1 (or the pseudogene TRBV3-2) and TRBJ2-7, with D unresolved. The CDR3 is 13 residues long. Looked up from germline, CDR1 is LGHDT and CDR2 is YNNKEL (reference sequence). Trimming removed 4 bases from V and 2 bases from J, with 9 bases in between. The CDR3 loop is CASSPPGAYEQYF. The CDR3 DNA sequence: TGTGCCAGCAGCCCCCCGGGTGCCTACGAGCAGTACTTC.

The chain uses TRBV9 and TRBJ1-2, with D unclear. V lost 0 bases to trimming and J lost 5 bases, with 11 bases between them. The germline gives CDR1 SGDLS, CDR2 YYNGEE. The CDR3 is made up of 14 amino acids. DNA for the CDR3: TGTGCCAGCAGCGTAGGGAAGGGAGCTTATGGCTACACCTTC. Translating it yields CASSVGKGAYGYTF.

There are a few counts of this clone. J is TRBJ2-2 and V is TRBV4-1; possible D gene TRBD1, 6 bases. Germline V gene lookup returns CDR1 MGHRA and CDR2 YSYEKL. The CDR3 has 16 residues. Trimming removed 4 bases from V and 1 base from J, with 13 bases in between. The CDR3 spells CASSPWEGGNTGELFF. DNA of the CDR3: TGCGCCAGCAGCCCCTGGGAAGGGGGGAACACCGGGGAGCTGTTTTTT.

The chain links TRBV12-3 or TRBV12-4 to TRBJ1-1; maybe TRBD1 (6 bases). Trimming shortened V by 7 bases and J by 6 bases, and 15 bases separated the two germline ends. This CDR3 has 13 residues. Here the CDR3 DNA reads TGTGCCAGCACCCGGGACATCGCCTCTGAAGCTTTCTTT. Translation gives CASTRDIASEAFF.

The V call is TRBV5-1, the J call TRBJ2-3, with 8 nucleotides matching TRBD2. The CDR3 sequence is 16 residues long. V trimming: 4 bases; J trimming: 1 base; junction bases outside the gene matches: 8. From germline, CDR1 is SGHRS and CDR2 YFSETQ. Written as DNA, the CDR3 is TGCGCCAGCAGCCTACCTCTCGGGAGGGGCACAGATACGCAGTATTTT. Its translation is CASSLPLGRGTDTQYF.

This chain connects TRBV7-9 to TRBJ2-1; D possibly corresponds to TRBD1 (6 bases). The CDR3 runs 15 residues. CDR1 and CDR2 (germline): SEHNR, FQNEAQ (reference sequence). V was trimmed by 4 bases and J by 1 base, leaving 11 bases between them. CDR3 amino acids: CASSSRGGSYNEQFF. In DNA form, the CDR3 reads TGTGCCAGCAGCTCCCGAGGGGGTTCCTACAATGAGCAGTTCTTC.

The genes are TRBV11-3 and TRBJ2-1; maybe TRBD1 (5 bases). Between the trimmed V and J ends, which lost 0 bases and 10 bases, there was a span of 7 bases. Per germline, CDR1 SGHNT and CDR2 YENEEA. The length of the CDR3 is 12 residues. CDR3 coding DNA: TGTGCCAGCAGCTTAGACAGGGCCGAGCAGTTCTTC. The encoded protein is CASSLDRAEQFF.

This clone occurred once. This sequence joins TRBV5-4 and TRBJ1-6; 7 nucleotides align to TRBD1. There are 14 residues in the CDR3. The junction had 2 bases not matched to a gene; V was cut back by 2 bases and J by 6 bases. Germline V CDR1 and CDR2: SGHNT, YYREEE (reference sequence). Written as DNA, the CDR3 is TGTGCCAGCAGCTTAGGGACAGCTAATTCACCCCTCCACTTT. Translation: CASSLGTANSPLHF.

Only one count was recorded for this clone. V gene TRBV2 combines with J gene TRBJ1-5; tentative D call: TRBD1 (5 bases). V lost 1 base and J 3 bases, leaving 10 bases between the germline ends. The V gene's germline CDR1 is SNHLY and CDR2 FYNNEI. CDR3 length equals 15 residues. CDR3 sequence: CASSEGQTPNQPQHF. In nucleotides, the CDR3 is TGTGCCAGCAGTGAAGGACAGACCCCCAATCAGCCCCAGCATTTT.

The chain couples TRBV12-2 to TRBJ2-1; the D segment call TRBD2 is taken from the table without a DNA check. TRBV12-2 is given as a pseudogene. There are 21 residues in the CDR3. CDR3 sequence (DNA): TGTGCAAGTCGCTTTGTTCGGGGGGGACTAGCGGATCCAACACCCTACAATGAGCAGTTCTTC. Protein sequence: CASRFVRGGLADPTPYNEQFF.

DNA of the CDR3: TGTGCCAGCAGCTTAACCTCCGGGACTAGCGGGCAGGGTGAGCAGTTCTTC. It specifies CASSLTSGTSGQGEQFF. V and J are TRBV7-2 and TRBJ2-1, with 12 bases matching TRBD2. Germline trimming cut 2 bases from V and 9 bases from J; bases unmatched to any gene: 11. CDR1 and CDR2 from the germline V gene are SGHTA and FQGNSA. The CDR3 covers 17 residues.

The CDR3 nucleotides read TGCGCCAGCAGCCAACCGGGATGGGGGACCCAGTACTTC. This encodes CASSQPGWGTQYF. The chain recombines TRBV4-1 with TRBJ2-5; weak D call: TRBD2 (5 bases). There are 13 residues in the CDR3. V lost 2 bases and J lost 7, with 11 bases in between. Germline assignment: CDR1 MGHRA and CDR2 YSYEKL.

The V gene is TRBV5-4, the J gene TRBJ2-3, with D possibly TRBD1 on 6 matching bases. Germline V lookup: CDR1 SGHNT, CDR2 YYREEE (reference sequence). V lost 4 bases, J lost 5 bases, and 14 bases lay in between. This CDR3 contains 14 residues. The CDR3 DNA is TGTGCCAGCAGCCATGACAGGTGGGGAGATACGCAGTATTTT. Translation gives CASSHDRWGDTQYF.

The V and J genes are TRBV7-2 and TRBJ2-5; 8 bases agree with TRBD2. Germline CDR1 and CDR2: SGHTA and FQGNSA. V gave up 4 bases and J gave up 5 bases; unmatched junction bases: 3. The CDR3 sequence is 13 residues long. CDR3 protein: CASSSQRGETQYF. The CDR3 bases are TGTGCCAGCAGCTCCCAGCGGGGGGAGACCCAGTACTTC.

V and J are TRBV3-1 (or the pseudogene TRBV3-2) and TRBJ2-5, with 7 bases that match TRBD2. The CDR3 length is 14 residues. CDR1 and CDR2 from the germline V gene are LGHDT and YNNKEL (reference sequence). The ends lost 4 bases at V and 0 bases at J; junction bases unmatched: 2. CDR3 coding DNA: TGTGCCAGCAGCCGGGAGGGGAACCAAGAGACCCAGTACTTC. It codes for CASSREGNQETQYF.